Listed below are T cell receptor beta chains from one sample, sequenced in a study of blood T cell repertoires in COVID-19. TCRdb keeps only in-frame clones here, not all; method: immunoSEQ multiplex PCR. This sample has approximately 430,000 clones, with 86% found just once. Sequencing was carried out using peripheral blood. The receptors here all came from a woman aged 25 to 39 with active or convalescent COVID-19. Both conserved end residues are part of each CDR3. A D gene is named only where the DNA matches it firmly. Some rows mark clone size as missing; the rest say once, few, many or name a class of expanded clone.

d_call j_call v_call clone_size cdr3_aa cdr3_nt
TRBD2 TRBJ2-2 TRBV19 . CASSVVAGNTGELFF TGTGCCAGTAGTGTAGTAGCGGGAAACACCGGGGAGCTGTTTTTT
TRBD1 TRBJ1-1 TRBV10-2 . CASSFGTGDTEAFF TGCGCCAGCAGTTTCGGGACAGGGGACACTGAAGCTTTCTTT
. TRBJ2-1 TRBV7-9 . CASSFATGLPYNEQFF TGTGCCAGCAGCTTCGCCACAGGGTTACCCTACAATGAGCAGTTCTTC
. TRBJ1-5 TRBV6-4 . CASSENRQNQPQHF TGTGCCAGCAGCGAGAACAGGCAAAATCAGCCCCAGCATTTT
TRBD2 TRBJ2-1 TRBV4-2 few CASSQDLAGGLSYNEQFF TGTGCCAGCAGCCAAGATCTAGCGGGGGGGCTCTCCTACAATGAGCAGTTCTTC
TRBD2 TRBJ2-1 TRBV29-1 . CSVWTSGFYNEQFF TGCAGCGTTTGGACTAGCGGGTTCTACAATGAGCAGTTCTTC
. TRBJ2-7 TRBV30 . CAWSKLLRYEQYF TGTGCCTGGAGTAAACTCCTTCGGTACGAGCAGTACTTC
. TRBJ2-2 TRBV19 . CASSIRGRIGELFF TGTGCCAGTAGTATACGGGGGAGGATCGGGGAGCTGTTTTTT
. TRBJ2-7 TRBV4-1 . CASSQRTEYEQYF TGCGCCAGCAGCCAGCGGACAGAGTACGAGCAGTACTTC
. TRBJ2-3 TRBV5-1 . CASSLGLATDTQYF TGCGCCAGCAGCCTTGGACTGGCGACAGATACGCAGTATTTT
. TRBJ1-6 TRBV5-1 . CASSLEGVYNSPLHF TGCGCCAGCAGCTTGGAGGGGGTATATAATTCACCCCTCCACTTT
. TRBJ1-5 TRBV27 . CASSSTTGQTRGPQHF TGTGCCAGCAGTTCCACCACAGGACAGACCAGAGGGCCCCAGCATTTT
TRBD1 TRBJ1-3 TRBV4-1 once CASSLTSGQGGNTIYF TGCGCCAGCAGCTTAACCTCGGGACAGGGAGGAAACACCATATATTTT
. TRBJ2-5 TRBV4-1 few CASSQVSGSETQYF TGCGCCAGCAGCCAAGTTTCGGGGTCAGAGACCCAGTACTTC
. TRBJ2-3 TRBV5-4 . CASSLKAGTTDTQYF TGTGCCAGCAGCCTTAAAGCGGGGACAACAGATACGCAGTATTTT
. TRBJ1-3 TRBV4-1 . CASSQEGSSGNTIYF TGCGCCAGCAGCCAAGAAGGGAGCTCTGGAAACACCATATATTTT